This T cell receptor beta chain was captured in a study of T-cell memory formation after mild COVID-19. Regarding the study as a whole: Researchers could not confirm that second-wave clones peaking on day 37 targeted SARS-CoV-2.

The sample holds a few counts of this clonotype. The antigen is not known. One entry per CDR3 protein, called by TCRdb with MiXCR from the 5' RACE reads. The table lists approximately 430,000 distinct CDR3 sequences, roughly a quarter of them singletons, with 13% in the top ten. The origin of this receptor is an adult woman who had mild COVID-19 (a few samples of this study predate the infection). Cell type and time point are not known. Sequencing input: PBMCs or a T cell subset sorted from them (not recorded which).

CDR3 coding DNA: TGTGCCACGTGGGACAGGGGCGTCCCGAACACCGGGGAGCTGTTTTTT. Its protein product is CATWDRGVPNTGELFF. The V and J genes are TRBV15 and TRBJ2-2, with 10 bases fitting TRBD1. V gave up 9 bases and J gave up 0 bases; unmatched junction bases: 7. The CDR3 runs 16 residues. From germline, CDR1 is LNHNV and CDR2 YYDKDF (reference sequence).